These 24 T cell receptor beta chains were sequenced from one sample in a study of T cells in Graves' hyperthyroidism and ophthalmopathy. Amplified TCR beta CDR3 regions came from RNA transcripts. Using the HTBI primer set, a first-round RT-PCR was run on the TCR CDR3. Each CDR3 protein is one row after TCRdb ran MiXCR on the multiplex PCR reads. Among about 400,000 distinct CDR3 sequences listed, over 12% were seen once. Sequencing input: blood. These receptors were collected from a woman aged 55-69 years with Graves' ophthalmopathy.

The J gene is TRBJ1-1, the V gene TRBV27; the D is unclear. Germline values: CDR1 MNHEY, CDR2 SMNVEV (reference sequence). This CDR3 is built from 14 residues. V gave up 6 bases and J gave up 1 base, with 12 bases separating them. In DNA form, the CDR3 reads TGTGCCAGCAGCCGCCGGGAGAAGAACACTGAAGCTTTCTTT. Its translation is CASSRREKNTEAFF.

This clonotype came up many times. Given a much more abundant clone one base away, this may be a read error. This rearrangement joins TRBV5-1 to TRBJ2-1; D unclear. Trimming took 0 bases from V and 5 from J, leaving 6 bases between them. Germline V lookup: CDR1 SGHRS, CDR2 YFSETQ. This CDR3 spans 13 amino acids. The CDR3 DNA is TGCGCCAGCAGCTTGGGCAGCGACAATGAGCAGTTCTTC. It codes for CASSLGSDNEQFF.

This clonotype was seen ten or more times. The chain recombines TRBV28 with TRBJ2-3; no reliable D call. Germline V CDR1 and CDR2: MDHEN, SYDVKM. The CDR3 is made up of 13 amino acids. CDR3 DNA: TGTACTTCAGCTTTGTTAAGCACAGATACGCAGTATTTT. Translated: CTSALLSTDTQYF.

This clonotype was counted ten times or more. In this CDR3 the conserved last residue, phenylalanine or tryptophan, is missing, so a read error is likely. The chain has TRBV3-1 and TRBJ1-1, with 9 nucleotides matching TRBD1. CDR1 is LGHDT, CDR2 YNNKEL, per germline (reference sequence). V was pared by 4 bases and J by 4 bases, with 4 bases of the junction left unmatched. The CDR3 covers 14 residues. In DNA, the CDR3 is TGTGCCAGCAGCCTGGGACAGGGAAGCACTGAAGCTTTCCTT. Translation gives CASSLGQGSTEAFL.

There are a few counts of this clonotype. The chain employs TRBV7-2 and TRBJ1-3; 8 bases align to TRBD1. The CDR3 spans 17 residues. CDR1 and CDR2 (germline): SGHTA, FQGNSA. V shed 4 bases, J shed 0 bases, and the junction held 8 bases outside the gene matches. The CDR3 reads CASSSGTGLSSGNTIYF. For the CDR3, the DNA is TGTGCCAGCAGCTCAGGGACAGGATTAAGCTCTGGAAACACCATATATTTT. The entire variable domain, with the rest obtained from reference TRBV7-2 and TRBJ1-3, is as follows: GAGVSQSPSNKVTEKGKDVELRCDPISGHTALYWYRQSLGQGLEFLIYFQGNSAPDKSGLPSDRFSAERTGGSVSTLTIQRTQQEDSAVYLCASSSGTGLSSGNTIYFGEGSWLTVV.

This clonotype has a handful of counts. In DNA, the CDR3 is TGTGCCAGCAGCCAAGGAGGTTCGGGTCGCTACGAGCAGTACTTC. It encodes CASSQGGSGRYEQYF. This chain uses TRBV4-2 with TRBJ2-7, with D hard to call. The CDR3 has 15 amino acids. Trimming cost V 1 base and J 3 bases, with 13 bases left between them. CDR1 and CDR2 (germline): LGHNA, YNFKEQ.

V and J are TRBV27 and TRBJ2-6; 12 bases map to TRBD2. The junction had 10 bases not matched to a gene; V was cut back by 5 bases and J by 2 bases. Germline V CDR1 and CDR2: MNHEY, SMNVEV (reference sequence). The length of the CDR3 is 19 residues. CDR3 nucleotides: TGTGCCAGCAGTCAGGACCGACTAGCGGGAGTTGCTGGGGCCAACGTCCTGACTTTC. Protein product: CASSQDRLAGVAGANVLTF.

This clonotype turned up a few times. The chain recombines TRBV5-1 with TRBJ2-2; D is possibly TRBD1 (6 bases). Between the trimmed V and J ends, which lost 1 base and 0 bases, there was a span of 10 bases. The CDR3 covers 16 residues. In germline, CDR1 is SGHRS, CDR2 YFSETQ. The DNA of the CDR3 is TGCGCCAGCAGCTTGCGAGGGGGAGCGAACACCGGGGAGCTGTTTTTT. Its translation: CASSLRGGANTGELFF.

This clonotype was counted at least ten times. The chain combines TRBV7-3 with TRBJ2-3, with D uncertain. V dropped 2 bases and J dropped 6 bases, with 12 bases sitting between them. This CDR3 is built from 14 residues. Germline V CDR1 and CDR2: SGHTA, FQGTGA. CDR3 amino acids: CASSLGSTADTQYF. The CDR3 DNA sequence: TGTGCCAGCAGCTTAGGATCCACCGCGGATACGCAGTATTTT.

Only a few counts were recorded for this clonotype. This sequence joins TRBV10-2 and TRBJ2-3; 14 bases match TRBD2. The CDR3 runs to 16 residues. CDR1 WSHSY and CDR2 SAAADI come from the germline V gene. Trimming at V came to 4 bases and at J to 0 bases, leaving 0 bases not matched to a gene. The CDR3 DNA is TGCGCCAGCAGTGGGACTAGCGGGAGGAGCACAGATACGCAGTATTTT. Translating it yields CASSGTSGRSTDTQYF.

This clonotype was seen a single time. V and J are TRBV25-1 and TRBJ2-5; 8 bases align to TRBD1. The CDR3 loop spans 15 amino acids. The V and J ends lost 3 bases and 1 base, in that order; junction bases with no gene match: 4. CDR1 MGHDK and CDR2 SYGVNS come from the germline V gene. CDR3 in amino acids: CASSDWTGSQETQYF. As DNA, the CDR3 is TGTGCCAGCAGTGACTGGACAGGGTCCCAAGAGACCCAGTACTTC.

The table lists this clonotype with many counts. The chain employs TRBV4-1 and TRBJ2-7; 8 bases match TRBD2. After removal of 1 base from V and 0 bases from J, the junction contained 2 bases not matched to a gene. Germline lookup yields CDR1 MGHRA and CDR2 YSYEKL. CDR3 size: 15 residues. CDR3 sequence: CASSQGGTSSYEQYF. The CDR3 DNA reads as TGCGCCAGCAGCCAAGGTGGGACTAGCTCCTACGAGCAGTACTTC.

This clonotype was seen only a few times. The V and J genes are TRBV7-2 and TRBJ2-7, with D uncertain. The V gene lost 8 bases and the J gene lost 2 bases, with 16 bases spanning the gap. Germline loops: CDR1 SGHTA, CDR2 FQGNSA. The CDR3 loop spans 14 amino acids. The CDR3 here is CASFLWGSPYEQYF. The CDR3, as DNA: TGTGCCAGCTTTTTGTGGGGTAGTCCCTACGAGCAGTACTTC.

This clonotype occurred many times. This rearrangement joins TRBV11-2 to TRBJ2-1; possible D gene TRBD2, 6 bases. Deletions cut 3 bases from V and 4 bases from J, with 7 bases between. Germline CDR1 and CDR2: SGHAT and FQNNGV. The CDR3 spans 13 residues. The CDR3 DNA sequence: TGTGCCAGCAGCTTCGCGGGGTACAATGAGCAGTTCTTC. Translated, it gives CASSFAGYNEQFF.

This clonotype was picked up many times. This chain uses TRBV24-1 with TRBJ2-2, with 9 bases identical to TRBD1. The CDR3 covers 15 residues. Germline trimming cut 2 bases from V and 8 bases from J; bases unmatched to any gene: 5. The germline V gene has CDR1 KGHDR and CDR2 SFDVKD. The CDR3 DNA is TGTGCCACCAGTGATTCCGGACAGGGGATAGGGGAGCTGTTTTTT. Translating gives CATSDSGQGIGELFF.

This clonotype was observed a few times. V and J are TRBV20-1 and TRBJ1-1; D possibly corresponds to TRBD1 (6 bases). CDR1 is DFQATT and CDR2 is SNEGSKA in the germline V gene (reference sequence). This CDR3 contains 13 residues. V was pared by 5 bases and J by 2 bases, with 12 bases between. CDR3 bases: TGCAGTGCTCCCAGAGGGGGTAACACTGAAGCTTTCTTT. Its translation is CSAPRGGNTEAFF.

The chain employs TRBV10-3 and TRBJ1-1, with 7 bases fitting TRBD1. CDR1 is ENHRY, CDR2 SYGVKD, per germline. The CDR3 totals 15 residues. V was pared by 3 bases and J by 1 base, with 5 bases of the junction left unmatched. The CDR3 spells CAISDTGDTNTEAFF. The CDR3 DNA follows: TGTGCCATCAGTGACACAGGGGACACGAACACTGAAGCTTTCTTT.

In its sample, this clonotype was seen many times. The V gene is TRBV12-3 or TRBV12-4, the J gene TRBJ2-7, with D hard to call. V lost 6 bases to trimming and J lost 7 bases, with 19 bases between them. This CDR3 comprises 14 residues. Written as DNA, the CDR3 is TGTGCCAGCAGCCCTGGGCCAATACTGGGGGAGCAGTACTTC. Amino acid sequence: CASSPGPILGEQYF.

This clonotype was seen many times. The chain recombines TRBV5-6 with TRBJ2-5, with a possible D match to TRBD2 (5 bases). Germline-derived CDR1 and CDR2 are SGHDT and YYEEEE. The CDR3 sequence is 13 residues long. Trimming left V 2 bases short and J 9 bases short, with 14 bases between. The CDR3 nucleotides read TGTGCCAGCAGCTTCAAGGGAGTCATGGCCCAGTACTTC. Translation gives CASSFKGVMAQYF.

The gene calls are TRBV7-3 and TRBJ2-7, with D hard to call. Germline CDR1 reads SGHTA; CDR2 reads FQGTGA. The CDR3 loop spans 13 amino acids. Trimming shortened V by 4 bases and J by 5 bases, and 12 bases separated the two germline ends. CDR3 in DNA: TGTGCCAGCAGCTCCTCAATTTACCACGAGCAGTACTTC. Residues: CASSSSIYHEQYF.

This clonotype was seen repeatedly, ten times or more. V gene TRBV27 combines with J gene TRBJ2-5, with 8 bases matching TRBD1. The CDR3 spans 17 residues. Trimming cost V 7 bases and J 3 bases; bases outside gene matches: 16. Germline CDR1 is MNHEY and CDR2 is SMNVEV (reference sequence). CDR3 bases: TGTGCCAGCAACCCGACGTTCAGGGGGCCCATTGAAGAGACCCAGTACTTC. Amino acid sequence: CASNPTFRGPIEETQYF.

There are a few counts of this clonotype. The J gene is TRBJ2-1, the V gene TRBV18; 10 bases match TRBD2. V shed 5 bases, J shed 4 bases, and the junction held 8 bases outside the gene matches. Germline lookup yields CDR1 KGHSH and CDR2 LQKENI. CDR3 length: 16 amino acids. The CDR3 DNA reads TGTGCCAGCTCAGACCGACTAGCGGGTCAATACAATGAGCAGTTCTTC. It is translated as CASSDRLAGQYNEQFF.

This clonotype was counted between two and nine times. This chain joins TRBV20-1 and TRBJ2-7; 13 nucleotides line up with TRBD2. The CDR3 has 15 residues. Per germline, CDR1 DFQATT and CDR2 SNEGSKA (reference sequence). The junction had 4 bases not matched to a gene; V was cut back by 1 base and J by 4 bases. In nucleotides, the CDR3 is TGCAGTGCTAGAGGGACTAGCGGGAGTCGTTACGAGCAGTACTTC. It translates to CSARGTSGSRYEQYF.

The chain employs TRBV12-3 or TRBV12-4 and TRBJ2-1; 16 bases line up with TRBD2. Unmatched junction bases numbered 12, after V lost 5 bases and J lost 8 bases. The CDR3 spans 18 residues. The CDR3 DNA reads as TGTGCCAGCAGTAACCCGGGACTAGCGGGAGGGTTATACGATGAGCAGTTCTTC. Residues: CASSNPGLAGGLYDEQFF.